This T cell receptor (beta chain) was identified in a study of cytomegalovirus exposure and HLA in healthy donors. The study ran its PCR with 60 Vbeta and 13 Jbeta primers. This table comes from immunoSEQ multiplex PCR, and its TCRdb copy is limited to in-frame clones, with some not included. The table includes 130,000 or so clones, around four fifths detected once. The CDR3 is 15 residues long. V gave up 1 base and J gave up 6 bases, with 13 bases separating them. In germline, CDR1 is LGHNA, CDR2 YNFKEQ. Sequencing input: PBMCs. The source is a man in his forties in good health and CMV-seronegative. This chain connects TRBV4-2 to TRBJ1-5, with D maybe TRBD1 (6 bases). CDR3 nucleotide sequence: TGTGCCAGCAGCCAAGTAGCACAGGGAACTCAGCCCCAGCATTTT. This gives the protein CASSQVAQGTQPQHF.